This T cell receptor (beta chain) was retrieved from a study of blood T cell repertoires in COVID-19. About the research overall: There were acute and convalescent COVID-19 samples, and they came from the United States, Italy and Spain.

Authors' data handling: Reference gene primer amplification yielded estimated nucleated cell counts. The protocol was immunoSEQ multiplex PCR, while the TCRdb copy is restricted to in-frame clones and leaves out a portion. For V, J and clone size, that table is used; D and trimming come from the DNA. The table has fewer than 200,000 clones, nearly 90% seen once. Trimming took 0 bases from V and 6 from J, leaving 11 bases between them. The CDR3 is made up of 14 amino acids. In germline, CDR1 is LGHDT, CDR2 YNNKEL (reference sequence). This clonotype originated in a man between 18 and 29 years old who had recovered from COVID-19. The rearrangement joins TRBV3-1 (or the pseudogene TRBV3-2) to TRBJ1-2; D is possibly TRBD1 (5 bases). Material for sequencing was peripheral blood. CDR3 sequence: CASSQDAGVDGYTF. The CDR3 bases are TGTGCCAGCAGCCAAGATGCGGGGGTTGATGGCTACACCTTC.